This T cell receptor beta chain stems from a study of blood T cell repertoires in COVID-19. Across the study: The United States, Italy and Spain were the sources of the acute and convalescent COVID-19 samples. PBMCs, B-cell-depleted T cells, or T cells were the source of the cDNA or gDNA that made up the material.

Cohort 3 donors counted as recovered after two negative PCRs, clearance, or resolved symptoms. Per the study methods: How many nucleated cells were present was estimated from reference gene primer amplification. Assay: immunoSEQ multiplex PCR; the TCRdb copy retains only in-frame clones and omits some. D and trimming come from the DNA, and the V and J calls and clone size come from that table. The sample yields 150,000 to 200,000 clones, around 90% seen once. The CDR3 is 15 amino acids. The germline CDR1 and CDR2 sequences are LNHDA and SQIVND (reference sequence). V dropped 7 bases and J dropped 1 base, with 16 bases sitting between them.

Sequencing input: PBMCs or T cells enriched from blood (not recorded which). The chain recombines TRBV19 with TRBJ1-2; D gene uncertain. This clonotype was sampled from a woman younger than 30 who had recovered from COVID-19. CDR3 DNA: TGTGCCAGTACGGTGGGCCCTTCGATTAACTATGGCTACACCTTC. Translation gives CASTVGPSINYGYTF.